This T cell receptor (beta chain) was documented in a study of cytomegalovirus exposure and HLA in healthy donors. Study in general: The 120 validation repertoires matched the 500 to 750 first-cohort repertoires in platform, a later analysis reported.

The table came from immunoSEQ multiplex PCR; TCRdb's copy has only in-frame clones and leaves some out. The repertoire holds roughly 330,000 clones, with about 90% as singletons. Germline CDR1 is SQVTM and CDR2 is ANQGSEA. The V and J ends lost 7 bases and 3 bases, in that order; junction bases with no gene match: 9. This CDR3 is 14 amino acids long. These donors were members of the roughly 120-subject validation cohort, a group separate from the approximately 640-subject first cohort. Sequenced input: PBMCs. The chain joins TRBV29-1 to TRBJ1-1, with TRBD1 matching 9 bases. The receptor comes from a woman in her 30s in good health and CMV-seropositive. The CDR3 sequence is CSGTGGGMDTEAFF. The DNA for the CDR3 is TGCAGCGGAACAGGGGGCGGGATGGACACTGAAGCTTTCTTT.